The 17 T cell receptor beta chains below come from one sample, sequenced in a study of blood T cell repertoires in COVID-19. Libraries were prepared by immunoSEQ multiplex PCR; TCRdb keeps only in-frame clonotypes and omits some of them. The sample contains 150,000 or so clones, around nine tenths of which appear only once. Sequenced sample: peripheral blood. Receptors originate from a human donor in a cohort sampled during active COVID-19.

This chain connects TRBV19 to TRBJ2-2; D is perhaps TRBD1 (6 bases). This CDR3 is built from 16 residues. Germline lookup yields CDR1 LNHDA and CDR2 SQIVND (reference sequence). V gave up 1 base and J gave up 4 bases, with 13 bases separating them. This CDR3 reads CASSIGTGKGTGELFF. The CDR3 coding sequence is TGTGCCAGTAGTATAGGAACAGGGAAGGGCACCGGGGAGCTGTTTTTT.

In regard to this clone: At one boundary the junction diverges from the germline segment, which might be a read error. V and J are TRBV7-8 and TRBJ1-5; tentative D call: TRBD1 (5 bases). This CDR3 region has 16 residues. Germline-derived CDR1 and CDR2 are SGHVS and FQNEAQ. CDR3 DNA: TGTGCCACCAGCTTCCGGCAGGGCCTGGTGAATCAGCCCCAGCATTTT. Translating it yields CATSFRQGLVNQPQHF.

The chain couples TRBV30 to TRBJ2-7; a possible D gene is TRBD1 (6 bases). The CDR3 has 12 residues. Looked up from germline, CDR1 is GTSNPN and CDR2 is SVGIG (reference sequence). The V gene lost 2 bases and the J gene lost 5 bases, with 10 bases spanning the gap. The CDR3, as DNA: TGTGCCTGGAGTAATCAGGGGAACGAGCAGTACTTC. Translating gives CAWSNQGNEQYF.

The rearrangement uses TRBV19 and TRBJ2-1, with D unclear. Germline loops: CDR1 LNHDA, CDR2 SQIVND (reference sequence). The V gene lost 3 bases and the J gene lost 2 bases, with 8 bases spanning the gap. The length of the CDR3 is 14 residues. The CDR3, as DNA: TGTGCCAGTAGTATCTCGCCAGCCTACAATGAGCAGTTCTTC. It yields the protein CASSISPAYNEQFF. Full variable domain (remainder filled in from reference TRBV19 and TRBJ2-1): DGGITQSPKYLFRKEGQNVTLSCEQNLNHDAMYWYRQDPGQGLRLIYYSQIVNDFQKGDIAEGYSVSREKKESFPLTVTSAQKNPTAFYLCASSISPAYNEQFFGPGTRLTVL.

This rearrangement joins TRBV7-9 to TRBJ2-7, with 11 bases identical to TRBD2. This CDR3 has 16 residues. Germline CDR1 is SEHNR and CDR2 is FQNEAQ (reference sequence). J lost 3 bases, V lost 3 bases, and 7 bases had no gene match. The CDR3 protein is CASSFPSGGPNYEQYF. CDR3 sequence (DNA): TGTGCCAGCAGCTTTCCTAGCGGGGGGCCGAACTACGAGCAGTACTTC.

The CDR3 DNA is TGTGCCTGGAGTGTGGTGGGCCCAAGGGGCTACACCTTC. It translates to CAWSVVGPRGYTF. The rearrangement joins TRBV30 to TRBJ1-2; the D is unclear. The ends were cut back, 0 bases at V and 8 bases at J, with 13 bases in the middle. The CDR3 length is 13 residues. CDR1 and CDR2 (germline): GTSNPN, SVGIG (reference sequence).

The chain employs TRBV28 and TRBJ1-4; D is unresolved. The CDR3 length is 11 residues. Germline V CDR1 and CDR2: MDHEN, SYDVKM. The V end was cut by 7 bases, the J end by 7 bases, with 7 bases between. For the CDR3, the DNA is TGTGCCAGCACTACCGGTGAAAAACTGTTTTTT. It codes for CASTTGEKLFF.

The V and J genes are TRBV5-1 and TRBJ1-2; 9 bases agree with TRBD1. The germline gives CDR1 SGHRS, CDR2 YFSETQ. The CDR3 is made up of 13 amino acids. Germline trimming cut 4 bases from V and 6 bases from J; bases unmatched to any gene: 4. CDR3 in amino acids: CASSGGTGNGYTF. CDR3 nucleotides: TGCGCCAGCAGCGGAGGGACAGGGAATGGCTACACCTTC.

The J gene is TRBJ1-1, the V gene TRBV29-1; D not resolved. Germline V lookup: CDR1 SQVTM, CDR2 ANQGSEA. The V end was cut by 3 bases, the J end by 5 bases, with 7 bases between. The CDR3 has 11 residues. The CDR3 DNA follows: TGCAGCGTTGATGAAGCTACTGAAGCTTTCTTT. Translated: CSVDEATEAFF.

CDR3 amino acids: CASSPGGMHQPQHF. DNA of the CDR3: TGTGCCAGCAGCCCGGGGGGCATGCATCAGCCCCAGCATTTT. This rearrangement joins TRBV28 to TRBJ1-5; maybe TRBD1 (6 bases). The CDR3 consists of 14 residues. V lost 6 bases, J lost 5 bases, and 14 bases lay in between. Germline V CDR1 and CDR2: MDHEN, SYDVKM.

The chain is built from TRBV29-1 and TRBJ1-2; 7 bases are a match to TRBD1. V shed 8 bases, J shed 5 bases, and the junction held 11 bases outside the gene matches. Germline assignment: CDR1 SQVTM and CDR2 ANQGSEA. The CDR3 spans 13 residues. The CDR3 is CSTLEGDRYGYTF. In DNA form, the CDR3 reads TGCAGCACTCTGGAGGGGGACAGATATGGCTACACCTTC.

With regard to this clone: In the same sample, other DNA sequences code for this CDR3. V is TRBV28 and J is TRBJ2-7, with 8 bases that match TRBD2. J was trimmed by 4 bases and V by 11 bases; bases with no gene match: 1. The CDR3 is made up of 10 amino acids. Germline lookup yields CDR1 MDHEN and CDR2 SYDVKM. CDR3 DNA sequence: TGTGCCTCGGGGGGGTACGAGCAGTACTTC. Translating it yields CASGGYEQYF.

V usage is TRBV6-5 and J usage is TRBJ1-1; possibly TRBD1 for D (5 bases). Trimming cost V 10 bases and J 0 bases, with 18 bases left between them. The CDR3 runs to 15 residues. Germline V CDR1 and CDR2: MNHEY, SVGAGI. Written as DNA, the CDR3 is TGTGCCACGAGGCCCGGATGGGGCTTGAACACTGAAGCTTTCTTT. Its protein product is CATRPGWGLNTEAFF.

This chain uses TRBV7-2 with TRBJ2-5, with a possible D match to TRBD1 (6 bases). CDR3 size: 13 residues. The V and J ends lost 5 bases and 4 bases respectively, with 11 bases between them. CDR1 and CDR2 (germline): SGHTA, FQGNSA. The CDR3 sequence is CASSRQGIETQYF. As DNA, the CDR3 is TGTGCCAGCAGCCGCCAGGGGATAGAGACCCAGTACTTC. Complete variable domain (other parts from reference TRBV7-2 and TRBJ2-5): GAGVSQSPSNKVTEKGKDVELRCDPISGHTALYWYRQSLGQGLEFLIYFQGNSAPDKSGLPSDRFSAERTGGSVSTLTIQRTQQEDSAVYLCASSRQGIETQYFGPGTRLLVL.

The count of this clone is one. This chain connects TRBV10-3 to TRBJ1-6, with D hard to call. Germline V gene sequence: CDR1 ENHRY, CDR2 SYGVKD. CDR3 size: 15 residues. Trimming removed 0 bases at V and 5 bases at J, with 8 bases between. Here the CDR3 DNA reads TGTGCCATCAGTGAGTCACAGATTAATAATTCACCCCTCCACTTT. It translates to CAISESQINNSPLHF.

In DNA, the CDR3 is TGTGCCAGCAGTTCCCCGGACAGGGGGAACTATGGCTACACCTTC. Residues: CASSSPDRGNYGYTF. V and J are TRBV28 and TRBJ1-2, with TRBD1 matching 10 bases. The length of the CDR3 is 15 residues. V lost 4 bases and J lost 2; bases outside the gene matches: 4. Germline assignment: CDR1 MDHEN and CDR2 SYDVKM.

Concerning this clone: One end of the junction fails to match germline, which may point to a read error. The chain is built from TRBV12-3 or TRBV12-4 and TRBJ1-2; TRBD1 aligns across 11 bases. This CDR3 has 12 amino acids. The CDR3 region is CASSLLAGQGDF. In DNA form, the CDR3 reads TGTGCCAGCAGTCTCTTGGCGGGACAGGGGGACTTC.